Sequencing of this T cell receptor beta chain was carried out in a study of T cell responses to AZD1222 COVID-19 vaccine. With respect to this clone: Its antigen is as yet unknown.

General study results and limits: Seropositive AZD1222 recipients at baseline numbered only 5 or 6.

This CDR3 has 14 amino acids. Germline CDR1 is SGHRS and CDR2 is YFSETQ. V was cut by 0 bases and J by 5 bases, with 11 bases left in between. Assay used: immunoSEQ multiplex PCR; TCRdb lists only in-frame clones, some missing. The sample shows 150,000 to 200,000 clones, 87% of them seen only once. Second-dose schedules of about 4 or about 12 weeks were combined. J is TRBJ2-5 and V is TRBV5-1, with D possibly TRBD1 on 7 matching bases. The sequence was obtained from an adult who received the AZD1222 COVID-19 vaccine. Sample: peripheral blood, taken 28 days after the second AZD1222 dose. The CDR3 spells CASSLDRGGETQYF. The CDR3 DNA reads TGCGCCAGCAGCTTGGACAGGGGAGGTGAGACCCAGTACTTC. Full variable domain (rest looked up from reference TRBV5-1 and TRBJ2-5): KAGVTQTPRYLIKTRGQQVTLSCSPISGHRSVSWYQQTPGQGLQFLFEYFSETQRNKGNFPGRFSGRQFSNSRSEMNVSTLELGDSALYLCASSLDRGGETQYFGPGTRLLVL.